The present T cell receptor beta chain was sequenced within a study of blood T cell repertoires in COVID-19. Trimming removed 0 bases at V and 6 bases at J, with 8 bases between. Germline CDR1 reads SGHRS; CDR2 reads YFSETQ. The CDR3 is made up of 13 amino acids. Source study methods: Amplification of reference gene primers was used by the study to estimate nucleated cell counts. Clones were sequenced by immunoSEQ multiplex PCR, and TCRdb holds only the in-frame ones, with some missing. From that table come the V and J calls and clone size; the DNA was used to work out D and trimming. The table lists 200,000 to 250,000 clones, approximately 90% of them singletons, with roughly 12% in the top ten.

The chain recombines TRBV5-1 with TRBJ2-3; D is undetermined. This sequence was found in a woman under 30 who had recovered from COVID-19. The sequenced sample was peripheral blood. Here the CDR3 reads CASSLVLRDTQYF. The CDR3 coding sequence is TGCGCCAGCAGCTTGGTCCTACGTGATACGCAGTATTTT.